A selection of T cell receptor beta chains follows, all from one sample in a study of metastatic and nonmetastatic thyroid tumors. TCRdb reanalyzed the PCR reads via MiXCR. Found here are roughly 90,000 clones, approximately 15% of them singletons; the top ten hold about 3.9%. The sample consisted of blood. Every receptor here comes from a female donor with papillary thyroid cancer or a benign thyroid nodule (not recorded which). Some clones in this sample may be carry-over from other donors' samples. CDR3s include the opening cysteine and the closing phenylalanine or tryptophan. The D gene is left open where the match is weak. Size tells how often a clone was seen (once, few, many) or the class of an expanded clone, and some rows leave it out.

V gene: TRBV4-2; J gene: TRBJ2-3; D gene: NA; clone size: NA; CDR3 DNA: TGTGCCAGCAGCGAGGGACGGCCGTCGTCGCCATCGGGAGATACGCAGTATTTT; CDR3 protein: CASSEGRPSSPSGDTQYF
V gene: TRBV2; J gene: TRBJ1-1; D gene: NA; clone size: many; CDR3 DNA: TGTGCCAGCCATCGGGGCACTGAAGCTTTCTTT; CDR3 protein: CASHRGTEAFF
V gene: TRBV20-1; J gene: TRBJ1-1; D gene: NA; clone size: once; CDR3 DNA: TGCAGTGCTAGAGATCGAGAATGGGGGAGGAACACTGAATCTTTCTTT; CDR3 protein: CSARDREWGRNTESFF
V gene: TRBV2; J gene: TRBJ2-3; D gene: NA; clone size: many; CDR3 DNA: TGTGCCACCCGGCCACCCACCATCCTCTTAGATACGCAGTATTTT; CDR3 protein: CATRPPTILLDTQYF
V gene: TRBV6-2/TRBV6-3; J gene: TRBJ2-7; D gene: TRBD2; clone size: few; CDR3 DNA: TGTGCCAGCAAAGCAAGCGGGAGGGCCTTAGACGAGCAGTACTTC; CDR3 protein: CASKASGRALDEQYF
V gene: TRBV12-3/TRBV12-4; J gene: TRBJ1-1; D gene: NA; clone size: few; CDR3 DNA: TGTGCCAGCAGCCTACCTGGGGCGGGGGTGGAAGCTTTCTTT; CDR3 protein: CASSLPGAGVEAFF
V gene: TRBV20-1; J gene: TRBJ2-1; D gene: TRBD2; clone size: many; CDR3 DNA: TGCAGTGCTAGTCTCCCTCTAGCGGGGGAAGGCAATGAGCAGTTCTTC; CDR3 protein: CSASLPLAGEGNEQFF
V gene: TRBV3-1; J gene: TRBJ1-6; D gene: TRBD1; clone size: NA; CDR3 DNA: TGTGCCAGCAGCCCCAGGGGGCAGAACTCACCCCTCCACTTT; CDR3 protein: CASSPRGQNSPLHF
V gene: TRBV3-1; J gene: TRBJ1-2; D gene: TRBD1; clone size: many; CDR3 DNA: TGTGCCAGCAGCCCCTCGGGGACAGACTATGGCTACACCTTC; CDR3 protein: CASSPSGTDYGYTF
V gene: TRBV28; J gene: TRBJ2-1; D gene: NA; clone size: many; CDR3 DNA: TGTGCCAGCAGTTTAACCGGAACCTACAATGAGCAGTTCTTC; CDR3 protein: CASSLTGTYNEQFF
V gene: TRBV5-6; J gene: TRBJ1-5; D gene: NA; clone size: few; CDR3 DNA: TGTGCCAGCAGCTTTTGGGATCAGCCCCAGCATTTT; CDR3 protein: CASSFWDQPQHF
V gene: TRBV28; J gene: TRBJ1-1; D gene: NA; clone size: many; CDR3 DNA: TGTGCCAGCAGAGCAGGGATGAACACTGAAGCTTTCTTT; CDR3 protein: CASRAGMNTEAFF
V gene: TRBV5-1; J gene: TRBJ1-6; D gene: NA; clone size: many; CDR3 DNA: TGCGCCAGCAGCCCTCGGGGTGAATCACCCCTCCACTTT; CDR3 protein: CASSPRGESPLHF
V gene: TRBV12-3/TRBV12-4; J gene: TRBJ2-1; D gene: NA; clone size: many; CDR3 DNA: TGTGCCAGCATACCCACGGCCCACAATGAGCAGTTCTTC; CDR3 protein: CASIPTAHNEQFF
V gene: TRBV10-2; J gene: TRBJ1-2; D gene: NA; clone size: few; CDR3 DNA: TGCGCCAGCATAGGAGGGGAGAACGGCTACACCTTC; CDR3 protein: CASIGGENGYTF
V gene: TRBV19; J gene: TRBJ2-5; D gene: TRBD1; clone size: many; CDR3 DNA: TGTGCCAGTACCGTGACGGACAGGGACGGCCAAGAGACCCAGTACTTC; CDR3 protein: CASTVTDRDGQETQYF
V gene: TRBV13; J gene: TRBJ2-3; D gene: TRBD1; clone size: NA; CDR3 DNA: TGTGCCAGCAGCCCTAGGGGGAGACAGGGTTGGGGCACAGATACGCAGTATTTT; CDR3 protein: CASSPRGRQGWGTDTQYF
V gene: TRBV7-8; J gene: TRBJ2-4; D gene: NA; clone size: many; CDR3 DNA: TGTGCCAGCAGCCTCCGGGACGGAGGACAAAACATTCAGTACTTC; CDR3 protein: CASSLRDGGQNIQYF
V gene: TRBV27; J gene: TRBJ2-1; D gene: NA; clone size: few; CDR3 DNA: TGTGCCAGCAGTTCCCACACGGACGGGGAGAATGAGAAGTTCTTC; CDR3 protein: CASSSHTDGENEKFF
V gene: TRBV5-4; J gene: TRBJ2-7; D gene: NA; clone size: many; CDR3 DNA: TGTGCCAGCAGCAGCTTGGGTGGGGAGTCCTACGAGCAGTACTTC; CDR3 protein: CASSSLGGESYEQYF
V gene: TRBV4-2; J gene: TRBJ2-1; D gene: NA; clone size: NA; CDR3 DNA: TGTGCCAGCAGCCAATATGGGTCCGGGGAAACCCCTGCCTACAATGAGCAGTTCTTC; CDR3 protein: CASSQYGSGETPAYNEQFF
V gene: TRBV15; J gene: TRBJ2-3; D gene: TRBD1; clone size: many; CDR3 DNA: TGTGCCACCAGCAGGGCAGCAGGGGGCCCCCCAGATACGCAGTATTTT; CDR3 protein: CATSRAAGGPPDTQYF
V gene: TRBV4-1; J gene: TRBJ2-7; D gene: TRBD2; clone size: many; CDR3 DNA: TGCGCCAGCAGCCCGCTATCACCCCGGGGGGATTCCTACGAGCAGTACTTC; CDR3 protein: CASSPLSPRGDSYEQYF
V gene: TRBV29-1; J gene: TRBJ2-7; D gene: TRBD1; clone size: many; CDR3 DNA: TGCAGCGTAGCGGGACAGGGGTCTTACGAGCAGTACTTC; CDR3 protein: CSVAGQGSYEQYF
V gene: TRBV30; J gene: TRBJ1-5; D gene: NA; clone size: many; CDR3 DNA: TGTGCCTGGAGTGCCCCGGGACGGCAGAATCAGCCCCAGCATTTT; CDR3 protein: CAWSAPGRQNQPQHF
V gene: TRBV7-8; J gene: TRBJ1-1; D gene: NA; clone size: many; CDR3 DNA: TGTGCCAGCAGCTTAGCCCCAGGGATGAACACTGAAGCTTTCTTT; CDR3 protein: CASSLAPGMNTEAFF
V gene: TRBV28; J gene: TRBJ1-2; D gene: TRBD1; clone size: NA; CDR3 DNA: TGTGCCAGCAGACACTCCGACAGGGATTATGGCTACACCTTC; CDR3 protein: CASRHSDRDYGYTF
V gene: TRBV6-2/TRBV6-3; J gene: TRBJ1-1; D gene: NA; clone size: many; CDR3 DNA: TGTGCCAGCAGTTTACAAGGGGCTGCTTTCTTT; CDR3 protein: CASSLQGAAFF
V gene: TRBV19; J gene: TRBJ1-5; D gene: NA; clone size: many; CDR3 DNA: TGTGCCAGTAAGGACCCGGGGAATCAGCCCCAGCATTTT; CDR3 protein: CASKDPGNQPQHF
V gene: TRBV9; J gene: TRBJ2-1; D gene: TRBD1; clone size: NA; CDR3 DNA: TGTGCCAGCAGCGTGCGGACAGGGTCTTTATACAATGAGCAGTTCTTC; CDR3 protein: CASSVRTGSLYNEQFF
V gene: TRBV20-1; J gene: TRBJ2-2; D gene: TRBD2; clone size: NA; CDR3 DNA: TGCAGTGCTACACGTACTAGCGGGGGGGCAAGTACCGGGGAGCTGTTTTTT; CDR3 protein: CSATRTSGGASTGELFF
V gene: TRBV19; J gene: TRBJ1-1; D gene: NA; clone size: NA; CDR3 DNA: TGTGCCACTGCATATGGACGTCCAGACACTGAAGCTTTCTTT; CDR3 protein: CATAYGRPDTEAFF
V gene: TRBV18; J gene: TRBJ2-3; D gene: TRBD2; clone size: many; CDR3 DNA: TGTGCCAGCTCCTCCGGCGGGGGATCAGATACGCAGTATTTT; CDR3 protein: CASSSGGGSDTQYF
V gene: TRBV11-2; J gene: TRBJ1-2; D gene: NA; clone size: NA; CDR3 DNA: TGTGCCAGCAGCCCCCGACGGGTACAGGGTGCAGGAGCTAACTATGGCTACACCTTC; CDR3 protein: CASSPRRVQGAGANYGYTF
V gene: TRBV18; J gene: TRBJ2-5; D gene: NA; clone size: many; CDR3 DNA: TGTGCCAGCTCACCACAAGAGGCGGAGACCCAGTACTTC; CDR3 protein: CASSPQEAETQYF
V gene: TRBV20-1; J gene: TRBJ2-3; D gene: NA; clone size: many; CDR3 DNA: TGCAGTGCTAGCAGGAGTGCGCAGTATTTT; CDR3 protein: CSASRSAQYF
V gene: TRBV11-2; J gene: TRBJ2-3; D gene: NA; clone size: NA; CDR3 DNA: TGTGCCAGCAGCTTTACCGGGTCCTTCGAAGATACGCAGTATTTT; CDR3 protein: CASSFTGSFEDTQYF
V gene: TRBV5-1; J gene: TRBJ1-2; D gene: NA; clone size: many; CDR3 DNA: TGCGCCAGCAGCTTGGGTGAGAACCCTTCCGATGGCTACACCTTC; CDR3 protein: CASSLGENPSDGYTF
V gene: TRBV28; J gene: TRBJ2-7; D gene: TRBD1; clone size: many; CDR3 DNA: TGTGCCAGCAGCAGCACCCTCCGGGACAGGGGGCGAAACGAGCAGTACTTC; CDR3 protein: CASSSTLRDRGRNEQYF
V gene: TRBV28; J gene: TRBJ1-1; D gene: NA; clone size: many; CDR3 DNA: TGTGCCAGCAGTCCCTGGGGGAGAACCATAGGAGGCTACACTGAAGCTTTCTTT; CDR3 protein: CASSPWGRTIGGYTEAFF
V gene: TRBV28; J gene: TRBJ1-2; D gene: NA; clone size: many; CDR3 DNA: TGTGCCAGCAGTAACCCATCAGACGGCTACACCTTC; CDR3 protein: CASSNPSDGYTF